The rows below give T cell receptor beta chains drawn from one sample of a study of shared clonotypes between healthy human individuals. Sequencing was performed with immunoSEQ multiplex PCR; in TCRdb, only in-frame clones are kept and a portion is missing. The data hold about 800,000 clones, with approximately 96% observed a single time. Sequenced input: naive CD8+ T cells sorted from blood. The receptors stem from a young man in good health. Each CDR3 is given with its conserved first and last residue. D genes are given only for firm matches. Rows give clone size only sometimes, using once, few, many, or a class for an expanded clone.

CASSTPGLAGEISSYEQYF,TGTGCCAGCAGCACCCCGGGACTAGCGGGAGAGATAAGCTCCTACGAGCAGTACTTC,NA,TRBV5-5,TRBD2,TRBJ2-7
CAGPRDDTGTDTQYF,TGTGCCGGGCCCCGGGATGATACTGGCACAGATACGCAGTATTTT,NA,TRBV2,NA,TRBJ2-3
CASSLTGTSGYEQYF,TGCGCCAGCAGCTTAACCGGGACTAGCGGCTACGAGCAGTACTTC,NA,TRBV5-1,TRBD2,TRBJ2-7
CATSRDRSVLGDYTF,TGTGCCACCAGCAGAGATCGTTCGGTACTGGGAGACTACACCTTC,NA,TRBV15,NA,TRBJ1-2
CASTLSGSSYNEQFF,TGTGCCAGTACCCTTAGCGGGAGCTCCTACAATGAGCAGTTCTTC,NA,TRBV19,TRBD2,TRBJ2-1
CASSSGTEGYSGNTIYF,TGTGCCAGCAGCTCCGGGACAGAAGGCTACTCTGGAAACACCATATATTTT,NA,TRBV7-9,TRBD1,TRBJ1-3
CASSQEGWNTNYGYTF,TGTGCCAGCAGCCAAGAAGGATGGAACACAAACTATGGCTACACCTTC,NA,TRBV4-2,NA,TRBJ1-2
CASSPGTSGSYNEQFF,TGTGCCAGCAGTCCCGGGACTAGCGGGAGTTACAATGAGCAGTTCTTC,NA,TRBV27,TRBD2,TRBJ2-1
CASSFGTASEQYF,TGTGCCAGCAGCTTCGGGACGGCCAGCGAGCAGTACTTC,NA,TRBV5-6,NA,TRBJ2-7
CAISEPNYNEQFF,TGTGCCATCAGTGAGCCGAACTACAATGAGCAGTTCTTC,NA,TRBV10-3,NA,TRBJ2-1
CAWSVLAGGTDTQYF,TGTGCCTGGAGTGTCTTAGCGGGAGGAACAGATACGCAGTATTTT,NA,TRBV30,TRBD2,TRBJ2-3
CASSDSTSGVYNEQFF,TGTGCCAGCAGTGACTCGACTAGCGGGGTTTACAATGAGCAGTTCTTC,NA,TRBV6-4,TRBD2,TRBJ2-1
CATSSRDRDTNYGYTF,TGTGCCACCAGCAGCCGGGACAGGGATACTAACTATGGCTACACCTTC,NA,TRBV15,TRBD1,TRBJ1-2
CASSQEFTDTQYF,TGCGCCAGCAGCCAAGAGTTCACAGATACGCAGTATTTT,NA,TRBV4-1,NA,TRBJ2-3
CASSPGPLTGELFF,TGTGCCAGCTCACCGGGTCCACTCACCGGGGAGCTGTTTTTT,NA,TRBV18,NA,TRBJ2-2
CASSLTRSADEQYF,TGTGCCAGCAGTTTAACCAGATCCGCCGACGAGCAGTACTTC,NA,TRBV27,NA,TRBJ2-7
CASSIGQGMYTEAFF,TGTGCCAGTAGTATAGGGCAGGGAATGTACACTGAAGCTTTCTTT,NA,TRBV19,NA,TRBJ1-1
CATAESGAEQYF,TGTGCCACCGCCGAGTCCGGTGCCGAGCAGTACTTC,once,TRBV15,NA,TRBJ2-7
CASSLRGRARTDTQYF,TGTGCCAGCAGTTTACGGGGGAGGGCTCGCACAGATACGCAGTATTTT,NA,TRBV28,TRBD2,TRBJ2-3
CAWSVRSVEQFF,TGTGCCTGGAGTGTCAGAAGCGTTGAGCAGTTCTTC,NA,TRBV30,NA,TRBJ2-1
CASRSARGPSSYEQYF,TGTGCCAGCAGATCAGCCAGGGGGCCCTCCTCCTACGAGCAGTACTTC,NA,TRBV14,TRBD1,TRBJ2-7
CARGGICGYTF,TGTGCCAGGGGCGGAATCTGCGGCTACACCTTC,NA,TRBV12-1,NA,TRBJ1-2
CSVPDRGDQYF,TGCAGCGTTCCGGACCGAGGAGACCAGTACTTC,NA,TRBV29-1,NA,TRBJ2-5
CAISESRSPGGQETQYF,TGTGCCATCAGTGAGTCGAGATCCCCAGGGGGCCAAGAGACCCAGTACTTC,NA,TRBV10-3,TRBD1,TRBJ2-5
CAISGLLNTEAFF,TGTGCCATCAGCGGACTCCTGAACACTGAAGCTTTCTTT,NA,TRBV10-3,NA,TRBJ1-1
CASSSTLGQGSYEQYF,TGTGCCAGCAGCTCTACCCTGGGACAGGGATCCTACGAGCAGTACTTC,NA,TRBV2,TRBD1,TRBJ2-7
CASSTPYGRYNEQFF,TGTGCCAGTAGTACCCCTTACGGGAGGTACAATGAGCAGTTCTTC,NA,TRBV19,TRBD2,TRBJ2-1
CASATVGYEQYF,TGTGCCAGCGCGACCGTCGGTTACGAGCAGTACTTC,NA,TRBV7-9,NA,TRBJ2-7
CATSREQGNTGELFF,TGTGCCACCAGCAGAGAACAGGGGAACACCGGGGAGCTGTTTTTT,NA,TRBV15,NA,TRBJ2-2
CASSSQLEDTGELFF,TGTGCCAGCAGCTCACAGCTTGAGGACACCGGGGAGCTGTTTTTT,NA,TRBV11-2,NA,TRBJ2-2
CASGLGGTGNTIYF,TGTGCCAGCGGCCTGGGGGGAACTGGAAACACCATATATTTT,NA,TRBV2,NA,TRBJ1-3
CASSYSRQNHNEKLFF,TGTGCCAGCAGTTACTCTCGCCAGAATCATAATGAAAAACTGTTTTTT,NA,TRBV6-6,NA,TRBJ1-4
CASSLERFVSGYEQYF,TGTGCCAGCAGCTTAGAGCGGTTTGTGTCGGGCTACGAGCAGTACTTC,NA,TRBV11-2,NA,TRBJ2-7
CASSPGGPSSEKLFF,TGTGCCAGCAGCCCAGGCGGACCCAGCTCCGAAAAACTGTTTTTT,NA,TRBV6-4,NA,TRBJ1-4
CASSWTPSNEQFF,TGTGCCAGCAGTTGGACTCCTAGCAATGAGCAGTTCTTC,NA,TRBV6-5,NA,TRBJ2-1
CASSITTSDTDTQYF,TGTGCCAGTAGTATAACGACTAGCGACACAGATACGCAGTATTTT,NA,TRBV19,TRBD2,TRBJ2-3
CASSYTGTTYEQYF,TGTGCCAGCAGTTACACCGGGACAACCTACGAGCAGTACTTC,NA,TRBV11-2,NA,TRBJ2-7
CASRDYGRTNEQFF,TGTGCCAGTCGGGACTACGGCCGGACCAATGAGCAGTTCTTC,NA,TRBV5-5,TRBD2,TRBJ2-1
CASSGPGQGIYEQYF,TGCGCCAGCAGTGGACCGGGACAGGGAATCTACGAGCAGTACTTC,NA,TRBV10-1,TRBD1,TRBJ2-7
CASSPRGQVTDTQYF,TGTGCCAGCAGCCCACGGGGGCAGGTCACAGATACGCAGTATTTT,NA,TRBV7-9,NA,TRBJ2-3
CASSLTGAGNTIYF,TGCGCCAGCAGCTTGACAGGGGCTGGAAACACCATATATTTT,NA,TRBV5-1,TRBD1,TRBJ1-3
CASSEYPSTDTQYF,TGTGCCAGCAGCGAGTACCCCAGCACAGATACGCAGTATTTT,NA,TRBV6-4,NA,TRBJ2-3
CASGLETQYF,TGTGCCAGCGGGTTGGAGACCCAGTACTTC,NA,TRBV7-8,NA,TRBJ2-5
CASHNEQFF,TGTGCCAGCCACAATGAGCAGTTCTTC,NA,TRBV6-1,NA,TRBJ2-1
CASSPISGYEQYF,TGTGCCAGCAGCCCGATATCCGGCTACGAGCAGTACTTC,NA,TRBV7-9,NA,TRBJ2-7
CATSREGLAGGDTQYF,TGTGCCACCAGCAGAGAGGGACTAGCGGGAGGGGATACGCAGTATTTT,NA,TRBV15,TRBD2,TRBJ2-3
CASSPLLAGGRQGELFF,TGTGCCAGCTCACCTCTTCTAGCGGGAGGTCGTCAGGGGGAGCTGTTTTTT,NA,TRBV18,TRBD2,TRBJ2-2
CRTKASDEQYF,TGCAGGACTAAGGCTAGCGACGAGCAATACTTC,few,TRBV20-1,NA,TRBJ2-7
CASSQVTGELFF,TGTGCCAGCAGCCAGGTCACCGGGGAGCTGTTTTTT,NA,TRBV6-1,NA,TRBJ2-2
CASSAAGLAGMWGYNEQFF,TGTGCCAGCAGTGCCGCCGGACTAGCGGGGATGTGGGGCTACAATGAGCAGTTCTTC,NA,TRBV6-1,TRBD2,TRBJ2-1
CASSLAGPGELFF,TGCGCCAGCAGCTTGGCAGGGCCCGGGGAGCTGTTTTTT,NA,TRBV5-1,NA,TRBJ2-2
CASSFYGRAGTDTQYF,TGTGCCAGCAGTTTCTACGGGAGGGCCGGAACAGATACGCAGTATTTT,NA,TRBV27,TRBD2,TRBJ2-3